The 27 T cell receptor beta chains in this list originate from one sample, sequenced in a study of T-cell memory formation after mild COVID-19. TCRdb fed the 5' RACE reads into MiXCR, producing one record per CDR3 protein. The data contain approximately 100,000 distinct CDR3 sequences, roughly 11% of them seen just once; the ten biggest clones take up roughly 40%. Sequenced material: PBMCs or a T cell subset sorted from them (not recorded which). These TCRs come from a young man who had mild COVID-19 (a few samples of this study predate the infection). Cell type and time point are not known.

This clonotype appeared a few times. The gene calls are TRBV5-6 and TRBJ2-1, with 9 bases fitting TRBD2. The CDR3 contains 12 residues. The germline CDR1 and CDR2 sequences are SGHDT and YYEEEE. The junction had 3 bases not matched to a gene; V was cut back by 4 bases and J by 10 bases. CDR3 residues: CASSATSGEQFF. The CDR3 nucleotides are TGTGCCAGCAGCGCTACTAGCGGGGAGCAGTTCTTC.

CDR3 residues: CAGADREEAFF. The DNA of the CDR3 is TGTGCCGGGGCCGACAGGGAAGAAGCTTTCTTT. The chain joins TRBV7-9 to TRBJ1-1; 7 bases agree with TRBD1. V lost 11 bases and J lost 8; bases outside the gene matches: 8. Per germline, CDR1 SEHNR and CDR2 FQNEAQ (reference sequence). The CDR3 is made up of 11 amino acids.

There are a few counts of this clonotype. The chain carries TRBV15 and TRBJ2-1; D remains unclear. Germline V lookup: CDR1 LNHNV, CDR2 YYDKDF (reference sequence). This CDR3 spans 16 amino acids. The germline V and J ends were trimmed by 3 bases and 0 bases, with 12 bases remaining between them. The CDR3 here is CATSRLRGSSYNEQFF. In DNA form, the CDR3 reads TGTGCCACCAGCAGGCTCCGTGGCAGCTCCTACAATGAGCAGTTCTTC.

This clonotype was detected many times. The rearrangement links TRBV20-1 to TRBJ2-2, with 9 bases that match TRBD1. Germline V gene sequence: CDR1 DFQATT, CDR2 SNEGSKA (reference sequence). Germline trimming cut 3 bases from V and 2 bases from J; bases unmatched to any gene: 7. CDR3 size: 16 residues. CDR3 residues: CSASDRGELNTGELFF. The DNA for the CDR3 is TGCAGTGCTAGTGACAGGGGGGAGCTTAACACCGGGGAGCTGTTTTTT.

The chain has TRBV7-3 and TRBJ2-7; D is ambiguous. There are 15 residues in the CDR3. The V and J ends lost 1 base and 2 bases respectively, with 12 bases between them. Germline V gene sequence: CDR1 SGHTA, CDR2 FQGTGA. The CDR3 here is CASSLNRLIPYEQYF. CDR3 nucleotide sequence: TGTGCCAGCAGCTTAAACCGTCTGATCCCCTACGAGCAGTACTTC.

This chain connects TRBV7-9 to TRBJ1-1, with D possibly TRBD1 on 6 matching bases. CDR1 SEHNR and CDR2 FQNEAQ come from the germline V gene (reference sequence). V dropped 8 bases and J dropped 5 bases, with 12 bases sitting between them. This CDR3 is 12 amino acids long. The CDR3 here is CASRGRGTEAFF. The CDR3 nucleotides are TGTGCCAGCCGGGGGAGGGGGACTGAAGCTTTCTTT.

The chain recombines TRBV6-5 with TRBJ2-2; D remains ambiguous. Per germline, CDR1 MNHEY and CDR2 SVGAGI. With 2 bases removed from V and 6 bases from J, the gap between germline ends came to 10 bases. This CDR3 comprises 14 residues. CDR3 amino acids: CASSYPSGSGELFF. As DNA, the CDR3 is TGTGCCAGCAGTTACCCGTCCGGGTCCGGGGAGCTGTTTTTT.

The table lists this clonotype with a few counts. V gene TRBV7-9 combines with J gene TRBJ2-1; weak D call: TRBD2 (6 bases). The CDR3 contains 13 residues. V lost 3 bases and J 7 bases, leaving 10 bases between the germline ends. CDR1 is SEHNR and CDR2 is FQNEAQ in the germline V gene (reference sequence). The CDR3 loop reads CASSLTGENEQFF. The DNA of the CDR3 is TGTGCCAGCAGCTTGACGGGGGAAAATGAGCAGTTCTTC. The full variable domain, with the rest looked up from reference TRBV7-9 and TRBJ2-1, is DTGVSQNPRHKITKRGQNVTFRCDPISEHNRLYWYRQTLGQGPEFLTYFQNEAQLEKSRLLSDRFSAERPKGSFSTLEIQRTEQGDSAMYLCASSLTGENEQFFGPGTRLTVL.

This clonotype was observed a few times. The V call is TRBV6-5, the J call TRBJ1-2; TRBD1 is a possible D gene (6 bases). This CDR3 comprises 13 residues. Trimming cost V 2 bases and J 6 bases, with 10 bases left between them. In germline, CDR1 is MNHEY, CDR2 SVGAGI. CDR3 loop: CASSYGQQNGYTF. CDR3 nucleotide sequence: TGTGCCAGCAGTTACGGACAGCAGAATGGCTACACCTTC.

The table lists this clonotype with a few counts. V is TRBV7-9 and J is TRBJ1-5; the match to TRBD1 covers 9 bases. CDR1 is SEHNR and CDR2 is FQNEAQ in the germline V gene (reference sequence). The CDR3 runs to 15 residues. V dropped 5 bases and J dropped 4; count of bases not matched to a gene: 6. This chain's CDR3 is CASSAPGQGNQPQHF. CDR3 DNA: TGTGCCAGCAGCGCGCCGGGACAGGGAAATCAGCCCCAGCATTTT.

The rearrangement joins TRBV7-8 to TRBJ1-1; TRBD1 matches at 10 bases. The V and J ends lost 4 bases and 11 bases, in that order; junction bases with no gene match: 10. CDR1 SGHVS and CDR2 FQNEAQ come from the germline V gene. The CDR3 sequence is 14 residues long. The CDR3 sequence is CASSSRDRGGLAFF. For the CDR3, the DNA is TGTGCCAGCAGCTCCCGGGACAGGGGTGGTTTGGCTTTCTTT.

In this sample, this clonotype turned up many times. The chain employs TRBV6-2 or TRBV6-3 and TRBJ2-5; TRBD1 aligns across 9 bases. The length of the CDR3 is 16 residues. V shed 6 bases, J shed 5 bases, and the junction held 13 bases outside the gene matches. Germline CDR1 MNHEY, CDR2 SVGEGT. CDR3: CASSPFRTGAWETQYF. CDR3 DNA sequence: TGTGCCAGCAGCCCTTTTCGGACAGGGGCCTGGGAGACCCAGTACTTC.

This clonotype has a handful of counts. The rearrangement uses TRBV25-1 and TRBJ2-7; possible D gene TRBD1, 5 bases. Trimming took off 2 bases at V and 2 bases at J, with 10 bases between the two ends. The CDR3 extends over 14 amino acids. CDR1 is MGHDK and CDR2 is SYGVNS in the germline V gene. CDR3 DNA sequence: TGTGCCAGCAGTGAAGGGGCAGGTCCCTACGAGCAGTACGTC. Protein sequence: CASSEGAGPYEQYV.

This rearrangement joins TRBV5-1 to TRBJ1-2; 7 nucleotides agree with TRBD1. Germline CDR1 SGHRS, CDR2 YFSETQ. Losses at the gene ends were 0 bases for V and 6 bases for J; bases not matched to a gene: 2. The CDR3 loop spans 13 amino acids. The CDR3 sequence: CASSLGQGHGYTF. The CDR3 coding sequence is TGCGCCAGCAGCTTGGGACAGGGCCATGGCTACACCTTC. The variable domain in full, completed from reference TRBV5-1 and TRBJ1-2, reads KAGVTQTPRYLIKTRGQQVTLSCSPISGHRSVSWYQQTPGQGLQFLFEYFSETQRNKGNFPGRFSGRQFSNSRSEMNVSTLELGDSALYLCASSLGQGHGYTFGSGTRLTVV.

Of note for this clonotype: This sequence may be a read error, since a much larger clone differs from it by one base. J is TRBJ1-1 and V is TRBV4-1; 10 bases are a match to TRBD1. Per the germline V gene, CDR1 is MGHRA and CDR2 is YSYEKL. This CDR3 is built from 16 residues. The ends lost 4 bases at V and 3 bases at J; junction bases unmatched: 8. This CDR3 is CASSLEGTGEDTEAFF. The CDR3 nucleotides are TGCGCCAGCAGCCTAGAAGGGACAGGGGAGGACACTGAAGCTTTCTTT.

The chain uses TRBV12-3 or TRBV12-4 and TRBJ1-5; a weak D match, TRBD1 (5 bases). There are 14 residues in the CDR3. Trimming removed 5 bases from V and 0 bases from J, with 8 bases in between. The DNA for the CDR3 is TGTGCCAGCAGTCGGGACCATAGCAATCAGCCCCAGCATTTT. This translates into CASSRDHSNQPQHF.

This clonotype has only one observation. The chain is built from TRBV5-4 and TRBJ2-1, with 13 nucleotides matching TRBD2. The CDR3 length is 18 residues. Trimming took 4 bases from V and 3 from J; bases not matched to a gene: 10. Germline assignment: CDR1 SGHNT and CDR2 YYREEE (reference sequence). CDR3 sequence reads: CASSPGTSGDLLYNEQFF. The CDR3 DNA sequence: TGTGCCAGCAGCCCCGGGACTAGCGGGGACCTGCTCTACAATGAGCAGTTCTTC.

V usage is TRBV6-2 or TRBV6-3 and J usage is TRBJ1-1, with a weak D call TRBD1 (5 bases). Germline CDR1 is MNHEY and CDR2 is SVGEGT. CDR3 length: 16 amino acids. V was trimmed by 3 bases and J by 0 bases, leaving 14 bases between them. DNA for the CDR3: TGTGCCAGCAGTTATCACAGGCCCCGATTGAACACTGAAGCTTTCTTT. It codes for CASSYHRPRLNTEAFF.

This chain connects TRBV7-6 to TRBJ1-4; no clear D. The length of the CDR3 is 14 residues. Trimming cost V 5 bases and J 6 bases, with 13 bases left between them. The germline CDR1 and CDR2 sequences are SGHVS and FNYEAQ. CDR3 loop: CASSPEPGDEKLFF. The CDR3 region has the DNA TGTGCCAGCAGCCCCGAGCCGGGAGATGAAAAACTGTTTTTT. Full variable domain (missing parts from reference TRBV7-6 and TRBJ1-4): GAGVSQSPRYKVTKRGQDVALRCDPISGHVSLYWYRQALGQGPEFLTYFNYEAQQDKSGLPNDRFSAERPEGSISTLTIQRTEQRDSAMYRCASSPEPGDEKLFFGSGTQLSVL.

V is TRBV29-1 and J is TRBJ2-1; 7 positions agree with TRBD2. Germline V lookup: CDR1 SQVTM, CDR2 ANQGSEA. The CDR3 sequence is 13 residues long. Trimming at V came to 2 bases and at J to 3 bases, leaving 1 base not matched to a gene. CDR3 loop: CSVELADYNEQFF. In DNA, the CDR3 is TGCAGCGTTGAACTAGCGGACTACAATGAGCAGTTCTTC.

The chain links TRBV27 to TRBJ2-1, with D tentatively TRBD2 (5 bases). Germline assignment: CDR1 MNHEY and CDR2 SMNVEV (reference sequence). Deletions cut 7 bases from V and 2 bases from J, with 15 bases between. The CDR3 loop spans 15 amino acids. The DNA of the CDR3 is TGTGCCAGCACCGTTTCGGCCGGGACCTACAATGAGCAGTTCTTC. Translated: CASTVSAGTYNEQFF.

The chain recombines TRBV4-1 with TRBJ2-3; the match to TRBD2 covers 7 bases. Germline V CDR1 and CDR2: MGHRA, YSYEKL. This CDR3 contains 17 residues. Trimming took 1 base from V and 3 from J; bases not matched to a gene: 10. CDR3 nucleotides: TGCGCCAGCAGCCAAGCCCACCCCCGGGGGGAAACAGATACGCAGTATTTT. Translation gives CASSQAHPRGETDTQYF.

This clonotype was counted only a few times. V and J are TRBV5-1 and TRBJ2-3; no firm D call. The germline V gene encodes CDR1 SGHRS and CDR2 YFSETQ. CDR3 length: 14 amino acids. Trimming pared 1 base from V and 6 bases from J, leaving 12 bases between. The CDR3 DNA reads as TGCGCCAGCAGCTTGATCAGGTTATCGGATACGCAGTATTTT. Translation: CASSLIRLSDTQYF.

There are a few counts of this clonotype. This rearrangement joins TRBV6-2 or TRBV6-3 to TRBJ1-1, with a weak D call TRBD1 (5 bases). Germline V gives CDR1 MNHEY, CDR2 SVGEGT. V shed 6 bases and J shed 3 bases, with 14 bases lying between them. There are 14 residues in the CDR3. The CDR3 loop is CASSLLGEDTEAFF. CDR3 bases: TGTGCCAGCAGCCTCCTAGGGGAGGACACTGAAGCTTTCTTT.

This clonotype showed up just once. The CDR3 nucleotides are TGCAGTGCTATAGGACAGGAGAACTACGAGCAGTACGTC. Translated: CSAIGQENYEQYV. This chain connects TRBV20-1 to TRBJ2-7; 7 positions match TRBD1. V trimming: 4 bases; J trimming: 3 bases; junction bases outside the gene matches: 6. The CDR3 is made up of 13 amino acids. Germline loops: CDR1 DFQATT, CDR2 SNEGSKA (reference sequence).

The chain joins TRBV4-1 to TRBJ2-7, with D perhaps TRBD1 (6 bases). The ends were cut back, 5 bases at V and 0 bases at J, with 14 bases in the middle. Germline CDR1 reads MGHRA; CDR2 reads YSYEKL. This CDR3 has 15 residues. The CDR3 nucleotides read TGCGCCAGCAGCGCCCGGGACACGAGCTCCTACGAGCAGTACTTC. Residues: CASSARDTSSYEQYF.

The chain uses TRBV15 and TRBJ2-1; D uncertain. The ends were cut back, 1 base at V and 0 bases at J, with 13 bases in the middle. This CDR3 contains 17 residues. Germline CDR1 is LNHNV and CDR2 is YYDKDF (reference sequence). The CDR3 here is CATSRVGSSSSYNEQFF. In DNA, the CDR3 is TGTGCCACCAGCAGAGTCGGTAGTTCGAGCTCCTACAATGAGCAGTTCTTC.